The clone carrying this TCR beta chain showed up just once. These data belong to a study of blood T cell repertoires in COVID-19. About the research overall: T cells, B-cell-depleted T cells, or PBMCs supplied cDNA or gDNA.

In the source study's methods: Nucleated cell counts were estimated from reference gene primer amplification. The protocol was immunoSEQ multiplex PCR, while the TCRdb copy is restricted to in-frame clones and leaves out a portion. V and J calls and clone size are as listed in that table; D and trimming were resolved from the DNA. The sample has a few hundred thousand clones, 75% to 85% seen once; the top ten hold 7% to 8.5%. The CDR3 has 12 amino acids. Trimming stripped 7 bases from V and 0 bases from J, with 6 bases between. The V gene's germline CDR1 is LNHDA and CDR2 SQIVND (reference sequence).

Sequencing was done on a sample of PBMCs or T cells enriched from blood (not recorded which). The chain has TRBV19 and TRBJ2-5, with a weak D call TRBD2 (6 bases). This receptor was obtained from a woman aged 40 to 55 with acute COVID-19. The CDR3 bases are TGTGCCAGTACGGGAGACCAAGAGACCCAGTACTTC. Protein sequence: CASTGDQETQYF. Complete variable domain (other parts from reference TRBV19 and TRBJ2-5): DGGITQSPKYLFRKEGQNVTLSCEQNLNHDAMYWYRQDPGQGLRLIYYSQIVNDFQKGDIAEGYSVSREKKESFPLTVTSAQKNPTAFYLCASTGDQETQYFGPGTRLLVL.